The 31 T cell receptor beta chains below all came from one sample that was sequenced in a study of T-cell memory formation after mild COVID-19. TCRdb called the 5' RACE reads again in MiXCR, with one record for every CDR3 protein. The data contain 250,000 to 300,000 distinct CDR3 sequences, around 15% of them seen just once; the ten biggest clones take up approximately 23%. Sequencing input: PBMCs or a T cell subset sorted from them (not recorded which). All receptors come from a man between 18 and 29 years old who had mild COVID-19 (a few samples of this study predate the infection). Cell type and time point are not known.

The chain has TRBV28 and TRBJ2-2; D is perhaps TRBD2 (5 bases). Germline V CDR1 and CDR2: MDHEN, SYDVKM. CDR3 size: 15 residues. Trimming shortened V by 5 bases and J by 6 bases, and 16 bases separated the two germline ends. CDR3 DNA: TGTGCCAGCAGTCCCCCCCTAGCTCCTGCCGGGGAGCTGTTTTTT. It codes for CASSPPLAPAGELFF.

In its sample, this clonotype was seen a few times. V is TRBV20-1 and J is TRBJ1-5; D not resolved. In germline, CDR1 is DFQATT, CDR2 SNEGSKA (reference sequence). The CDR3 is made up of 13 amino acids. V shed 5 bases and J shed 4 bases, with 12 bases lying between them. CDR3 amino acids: CSAQVFRNQPQHF. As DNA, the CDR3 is TGCAGTGCTCAGGTTTTTCGGAATCAGCCCCAGCATTTT.

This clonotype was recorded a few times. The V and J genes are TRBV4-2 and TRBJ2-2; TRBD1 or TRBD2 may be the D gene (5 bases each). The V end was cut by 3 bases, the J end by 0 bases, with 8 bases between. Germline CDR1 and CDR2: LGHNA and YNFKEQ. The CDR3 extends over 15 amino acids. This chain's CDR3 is CASSQVGANTGELFF. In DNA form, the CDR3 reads TGTGCCAGCAGCCAGGTGGGGGCGAACACCGGGGAGCTGTTTTTT.

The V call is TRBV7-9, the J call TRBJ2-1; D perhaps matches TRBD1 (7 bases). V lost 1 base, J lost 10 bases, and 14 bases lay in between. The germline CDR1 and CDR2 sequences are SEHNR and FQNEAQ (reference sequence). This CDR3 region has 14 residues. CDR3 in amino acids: CASSLVMQGGEQFF. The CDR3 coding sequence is TGTGCCAGCAGCTTAGTAATGCAGGGGGGAGAGCAGTTCTTC.

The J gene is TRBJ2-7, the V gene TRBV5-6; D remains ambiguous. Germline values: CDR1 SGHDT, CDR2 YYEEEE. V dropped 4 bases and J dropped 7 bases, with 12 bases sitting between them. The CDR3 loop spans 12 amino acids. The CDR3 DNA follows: TGTGCCAGCAGCCGTCCTCGCGAGGAGCAGTACGTC. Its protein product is CASSRPREEQYV.

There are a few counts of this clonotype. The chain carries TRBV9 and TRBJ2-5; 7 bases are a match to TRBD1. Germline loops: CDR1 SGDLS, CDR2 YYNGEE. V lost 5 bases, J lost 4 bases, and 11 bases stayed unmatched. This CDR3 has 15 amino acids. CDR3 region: CASSDGDRKGETQYF. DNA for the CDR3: TGTGCCAGCAGTGACGGGGACAGAAAGGGAGAGACCCAGTACTTC. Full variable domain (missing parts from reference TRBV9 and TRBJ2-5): DSGVTQTPKHLITATGQRVTLRCSPRSGDLSVYWYQQSLDQGLQFLIQYYNGEERAKGNILERFSAQQFPDLHSELNLSSLELGDSALYFCASSDGDRKGETQYFGPGTRLLVL.

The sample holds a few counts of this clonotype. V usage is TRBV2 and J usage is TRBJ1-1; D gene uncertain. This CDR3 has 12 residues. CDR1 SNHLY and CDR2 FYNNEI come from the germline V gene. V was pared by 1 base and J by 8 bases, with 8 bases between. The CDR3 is CASSEEAGEAFF. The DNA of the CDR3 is TGTGCCAGCAGTGAAGAGGCCGGCGAAGCTTTCTTT.

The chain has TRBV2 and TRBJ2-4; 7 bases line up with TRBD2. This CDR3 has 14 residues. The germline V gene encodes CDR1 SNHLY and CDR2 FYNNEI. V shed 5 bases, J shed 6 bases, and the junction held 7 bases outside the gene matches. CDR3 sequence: CASSRGGTANIQYF. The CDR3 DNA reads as TGTGCCAGCAGTCGCGGGGGTACTGCAAACATTCAGTACTTC.

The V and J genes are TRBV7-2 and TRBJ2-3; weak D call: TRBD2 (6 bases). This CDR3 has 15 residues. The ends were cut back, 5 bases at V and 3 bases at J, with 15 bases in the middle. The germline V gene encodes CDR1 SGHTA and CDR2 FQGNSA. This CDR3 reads CASSPAAGLTDTQYF. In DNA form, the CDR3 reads TGTGCCAGCAGCCCAGCCGCGGGGTTAACAGATACGCAGTATTTT.

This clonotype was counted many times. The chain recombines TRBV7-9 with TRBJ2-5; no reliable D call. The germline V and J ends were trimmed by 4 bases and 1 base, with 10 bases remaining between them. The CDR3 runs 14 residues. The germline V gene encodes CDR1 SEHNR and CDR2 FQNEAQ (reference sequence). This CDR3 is CASSYGEIQETQYF. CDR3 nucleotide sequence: TGTGCCAGCAGCTATGGGGAAATCCAAGAGACCCAGTACTTC.

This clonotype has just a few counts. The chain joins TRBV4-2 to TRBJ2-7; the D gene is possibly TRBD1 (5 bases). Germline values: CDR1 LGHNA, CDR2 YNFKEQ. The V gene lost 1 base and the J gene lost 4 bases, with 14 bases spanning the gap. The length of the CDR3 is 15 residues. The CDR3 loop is CASSQAPDRLYEQYF. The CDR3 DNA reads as TGTGCCAGCAGCCAAGCCCCCGACAGACTTTACGAGCAGTACTTC.

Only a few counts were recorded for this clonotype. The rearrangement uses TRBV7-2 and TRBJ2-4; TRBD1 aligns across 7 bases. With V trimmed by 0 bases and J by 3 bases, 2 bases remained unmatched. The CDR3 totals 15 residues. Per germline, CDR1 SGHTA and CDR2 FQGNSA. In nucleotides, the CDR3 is TGTGCCAGCAGCTTAGCGTGGGACAGCAAAAACATTCAGTACTTC. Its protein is CASSLAWDSKNIQYF.

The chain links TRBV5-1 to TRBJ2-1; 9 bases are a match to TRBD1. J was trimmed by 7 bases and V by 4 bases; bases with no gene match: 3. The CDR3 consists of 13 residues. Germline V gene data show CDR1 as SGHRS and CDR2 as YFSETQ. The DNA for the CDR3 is TGCGCCAGCAGCACGACAGGGGGGAATGAGCAGTTCTTC. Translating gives CASSTTGGNEQFF.

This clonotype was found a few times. This chain's CDR3 is CASSLDVAPYYEQYF. In nucleotides, the CDR3 is TGTGCCAGCAGCTTAGATGTTGCCCCGTACTACGAGCAGTACTTC. The chain recombines TRBV11-3 with TRBJ2-7; the D is unclear. The germline V gene has CDR1 SGHNT and CDR2 YENEEA. The V end lost 0 bases, the J end lost 3 bases, and 12 bases lay between the germline ends. This CDR3 comprises 15 residues. Full variable domain (missing parts from reference TRBV11-3 and TRBJ2-7): EAGVVQSPRYKIIEKKQPVAFWCNPISGHNTLYWYLQNLGQGPELLIRYENEEAVDDSQLPKDRFSAERLKGVDSTLKIQPAELGDSAVYLCASSLDVAPYYEQYFGPGTRLTVT.

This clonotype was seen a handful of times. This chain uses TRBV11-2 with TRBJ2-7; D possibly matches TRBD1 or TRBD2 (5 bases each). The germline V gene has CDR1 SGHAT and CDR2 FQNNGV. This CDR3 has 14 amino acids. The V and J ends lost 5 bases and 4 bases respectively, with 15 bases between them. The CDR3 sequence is CASSAGTGWYEQYF. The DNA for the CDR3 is TGTGCCAGCAGCGCCGGGACCGGGTGGTACGAGCAGTACTTC.

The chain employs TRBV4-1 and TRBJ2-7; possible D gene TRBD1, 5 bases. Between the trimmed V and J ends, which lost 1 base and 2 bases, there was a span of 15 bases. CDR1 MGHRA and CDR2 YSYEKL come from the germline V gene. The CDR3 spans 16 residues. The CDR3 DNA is TGCGCCAGCAGCCAAGGGCCCCCTGACAGAACCTACGAGCAGTACTTC. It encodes CASSQGPPDRTYEQYF.

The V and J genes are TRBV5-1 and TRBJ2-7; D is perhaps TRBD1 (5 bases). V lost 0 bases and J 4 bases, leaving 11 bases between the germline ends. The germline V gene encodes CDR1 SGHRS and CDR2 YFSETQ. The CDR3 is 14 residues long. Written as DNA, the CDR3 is TGCGCCAGCAGCTTGGGGGGCAGCGAGTACGAGCAGTACTTC. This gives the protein CASSLGGSEYEQYF.

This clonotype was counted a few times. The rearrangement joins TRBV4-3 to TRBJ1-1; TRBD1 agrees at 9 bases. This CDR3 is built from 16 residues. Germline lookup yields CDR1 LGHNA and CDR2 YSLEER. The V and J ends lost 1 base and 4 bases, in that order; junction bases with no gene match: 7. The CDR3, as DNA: TGCGCCAGCAGCCAAGGGACAGGGGTCGGTAGCACTGAAGCTTTCTTT. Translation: CASSQGTGVGSTEAFF.

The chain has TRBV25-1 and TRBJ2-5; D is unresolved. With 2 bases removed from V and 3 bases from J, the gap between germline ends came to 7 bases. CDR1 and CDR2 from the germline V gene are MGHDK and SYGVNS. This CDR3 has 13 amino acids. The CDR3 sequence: CASSEIAEETQYF. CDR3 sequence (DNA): TGTGCCAGCAGTGAAATTGCCGAAGAGACCCAGTACTTC.

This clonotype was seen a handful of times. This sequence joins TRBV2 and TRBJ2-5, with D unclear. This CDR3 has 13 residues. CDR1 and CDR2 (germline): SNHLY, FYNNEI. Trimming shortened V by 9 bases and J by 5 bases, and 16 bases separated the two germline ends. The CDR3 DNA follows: TGTGCCAGTATGCTCGGTAATGTCGAGACCCAGTACTTC. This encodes CASMLGNVETQYF.

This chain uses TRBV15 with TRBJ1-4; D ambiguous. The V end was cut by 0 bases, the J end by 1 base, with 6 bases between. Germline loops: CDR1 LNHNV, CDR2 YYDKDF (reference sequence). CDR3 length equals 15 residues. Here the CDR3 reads CATSRDRLTNEKLFF. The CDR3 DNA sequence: TGTGCCACCAGCAGAGATCGGCTAACTAATGAAAAACTGTTTTTT.

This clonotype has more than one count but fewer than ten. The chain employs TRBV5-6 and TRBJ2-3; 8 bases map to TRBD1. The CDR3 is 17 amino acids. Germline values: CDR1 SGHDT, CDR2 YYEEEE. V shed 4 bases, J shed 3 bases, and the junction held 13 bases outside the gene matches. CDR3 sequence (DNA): TGTGCCAGCAGCCTCAGCTACAGGGGGTTGAGGACAGATACGCAGTATTTT. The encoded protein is CASSLSYRGLRTDTQYF.

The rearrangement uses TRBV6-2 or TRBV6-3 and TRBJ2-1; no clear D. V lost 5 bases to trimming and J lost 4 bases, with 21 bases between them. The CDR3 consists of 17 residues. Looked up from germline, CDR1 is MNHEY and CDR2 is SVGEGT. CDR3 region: CASSVASVADPYNEQFF. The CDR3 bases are TGTGCCAGCAGTGTCGCGTCCGTGGCAGACCCATACAATGAGCAGTTCTTC.

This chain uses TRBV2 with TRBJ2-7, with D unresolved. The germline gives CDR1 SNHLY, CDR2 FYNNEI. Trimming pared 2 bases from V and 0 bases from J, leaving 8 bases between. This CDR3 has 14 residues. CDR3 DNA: TGTGCCAGCAGTGAAAGTAGGGACTCCTACGAGCAGTACGTC. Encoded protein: CASSESRDSYEQYV.

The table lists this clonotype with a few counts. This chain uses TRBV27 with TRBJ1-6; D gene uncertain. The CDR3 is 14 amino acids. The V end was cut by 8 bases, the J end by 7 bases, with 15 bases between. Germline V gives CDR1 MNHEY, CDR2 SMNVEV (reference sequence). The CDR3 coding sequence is TGTGCCAGCCGACCCAGTGGATACAATTCACCCCTCCACTTT. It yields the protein CASRPSGYNSPLHF.

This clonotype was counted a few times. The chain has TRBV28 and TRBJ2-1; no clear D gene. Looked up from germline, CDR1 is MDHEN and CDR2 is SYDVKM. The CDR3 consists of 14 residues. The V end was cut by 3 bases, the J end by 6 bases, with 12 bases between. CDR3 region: CASSFLKTINEQFF. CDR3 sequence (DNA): TGTGCCAGCAGTTTCCTGAAAACAATCAATGAGCAGTTCTTC.

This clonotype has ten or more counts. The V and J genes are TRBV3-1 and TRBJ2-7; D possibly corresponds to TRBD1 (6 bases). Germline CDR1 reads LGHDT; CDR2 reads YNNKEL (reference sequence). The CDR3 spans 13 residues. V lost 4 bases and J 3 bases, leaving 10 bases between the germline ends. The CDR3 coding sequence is TGTGCCAGCAGCCCCGGGACATACTACGAGCAGTACTTC. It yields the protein CASSPGTYYEQYF.

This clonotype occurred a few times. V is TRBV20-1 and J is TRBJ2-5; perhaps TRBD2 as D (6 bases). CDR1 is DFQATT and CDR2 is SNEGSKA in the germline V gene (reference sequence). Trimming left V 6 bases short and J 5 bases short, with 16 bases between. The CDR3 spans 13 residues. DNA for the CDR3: TGCAGTGCCTCAGAGGGCGGGGTTGAGACCCAGTACTTC. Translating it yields CSASEGGVETQYF.

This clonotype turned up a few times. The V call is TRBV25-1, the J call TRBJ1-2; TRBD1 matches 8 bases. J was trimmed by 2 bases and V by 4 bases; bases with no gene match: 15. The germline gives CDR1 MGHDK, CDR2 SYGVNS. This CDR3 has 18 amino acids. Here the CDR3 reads CASSASQGVRNTNYGYTF. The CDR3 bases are TGTGCCAGCAGTGCTTCACAGGGGGTGAGGAATACCAACTATGGCTACACCTTC.

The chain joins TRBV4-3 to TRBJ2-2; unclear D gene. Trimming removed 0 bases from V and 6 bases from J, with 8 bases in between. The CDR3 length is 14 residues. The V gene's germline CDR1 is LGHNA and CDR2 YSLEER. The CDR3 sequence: CASSQDPSAGELFF. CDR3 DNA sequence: TGCGCCAGCAGCCAAGACCCCAGCGCCGGGGAGCTGTTTTTT.

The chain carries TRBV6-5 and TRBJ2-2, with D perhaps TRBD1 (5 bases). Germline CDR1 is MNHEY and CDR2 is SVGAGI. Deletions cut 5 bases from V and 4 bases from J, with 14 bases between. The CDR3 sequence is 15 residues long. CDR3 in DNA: TGTGCCAGCAGTCCCTACCGACAGTCCACCGGGGAGCTGTTTTTT. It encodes CASSPYRQSTGELFF.